The TCR beta chain under discussion was sequenced for a study of technical replicates of blood from a handful of donors. This CDR3 has 18 amino acids. Per the germline V gene, CDR1 is LNHDA and CDR2 is SQIVND (reference sequence). The ends lost 4 bases at V and 1 base at J; junction bases unmatched: 15. The data were produced by immunoSEQ multiplex PCR, yet TCRdb's version contains in-frame clones alone and is incomplete. The repertoire includes some 8,900 clones, about nine tenths of them detected once, and 7.5% to 9.5% sits in the top ten. The genes are TRBV19 and TRBJ1-1; 7 positions match TRBD1. The clonotype comes from a human donor in good health. The specimen was PBMCs. CDR3 amino acids: CASSTQGLALLSNTEAFF. CDR3 nucleotides: TGTGCCAGTAGTACACAGGGGTTAGCGTTGCTATCGAACACTGAAGCTTTCTTT.